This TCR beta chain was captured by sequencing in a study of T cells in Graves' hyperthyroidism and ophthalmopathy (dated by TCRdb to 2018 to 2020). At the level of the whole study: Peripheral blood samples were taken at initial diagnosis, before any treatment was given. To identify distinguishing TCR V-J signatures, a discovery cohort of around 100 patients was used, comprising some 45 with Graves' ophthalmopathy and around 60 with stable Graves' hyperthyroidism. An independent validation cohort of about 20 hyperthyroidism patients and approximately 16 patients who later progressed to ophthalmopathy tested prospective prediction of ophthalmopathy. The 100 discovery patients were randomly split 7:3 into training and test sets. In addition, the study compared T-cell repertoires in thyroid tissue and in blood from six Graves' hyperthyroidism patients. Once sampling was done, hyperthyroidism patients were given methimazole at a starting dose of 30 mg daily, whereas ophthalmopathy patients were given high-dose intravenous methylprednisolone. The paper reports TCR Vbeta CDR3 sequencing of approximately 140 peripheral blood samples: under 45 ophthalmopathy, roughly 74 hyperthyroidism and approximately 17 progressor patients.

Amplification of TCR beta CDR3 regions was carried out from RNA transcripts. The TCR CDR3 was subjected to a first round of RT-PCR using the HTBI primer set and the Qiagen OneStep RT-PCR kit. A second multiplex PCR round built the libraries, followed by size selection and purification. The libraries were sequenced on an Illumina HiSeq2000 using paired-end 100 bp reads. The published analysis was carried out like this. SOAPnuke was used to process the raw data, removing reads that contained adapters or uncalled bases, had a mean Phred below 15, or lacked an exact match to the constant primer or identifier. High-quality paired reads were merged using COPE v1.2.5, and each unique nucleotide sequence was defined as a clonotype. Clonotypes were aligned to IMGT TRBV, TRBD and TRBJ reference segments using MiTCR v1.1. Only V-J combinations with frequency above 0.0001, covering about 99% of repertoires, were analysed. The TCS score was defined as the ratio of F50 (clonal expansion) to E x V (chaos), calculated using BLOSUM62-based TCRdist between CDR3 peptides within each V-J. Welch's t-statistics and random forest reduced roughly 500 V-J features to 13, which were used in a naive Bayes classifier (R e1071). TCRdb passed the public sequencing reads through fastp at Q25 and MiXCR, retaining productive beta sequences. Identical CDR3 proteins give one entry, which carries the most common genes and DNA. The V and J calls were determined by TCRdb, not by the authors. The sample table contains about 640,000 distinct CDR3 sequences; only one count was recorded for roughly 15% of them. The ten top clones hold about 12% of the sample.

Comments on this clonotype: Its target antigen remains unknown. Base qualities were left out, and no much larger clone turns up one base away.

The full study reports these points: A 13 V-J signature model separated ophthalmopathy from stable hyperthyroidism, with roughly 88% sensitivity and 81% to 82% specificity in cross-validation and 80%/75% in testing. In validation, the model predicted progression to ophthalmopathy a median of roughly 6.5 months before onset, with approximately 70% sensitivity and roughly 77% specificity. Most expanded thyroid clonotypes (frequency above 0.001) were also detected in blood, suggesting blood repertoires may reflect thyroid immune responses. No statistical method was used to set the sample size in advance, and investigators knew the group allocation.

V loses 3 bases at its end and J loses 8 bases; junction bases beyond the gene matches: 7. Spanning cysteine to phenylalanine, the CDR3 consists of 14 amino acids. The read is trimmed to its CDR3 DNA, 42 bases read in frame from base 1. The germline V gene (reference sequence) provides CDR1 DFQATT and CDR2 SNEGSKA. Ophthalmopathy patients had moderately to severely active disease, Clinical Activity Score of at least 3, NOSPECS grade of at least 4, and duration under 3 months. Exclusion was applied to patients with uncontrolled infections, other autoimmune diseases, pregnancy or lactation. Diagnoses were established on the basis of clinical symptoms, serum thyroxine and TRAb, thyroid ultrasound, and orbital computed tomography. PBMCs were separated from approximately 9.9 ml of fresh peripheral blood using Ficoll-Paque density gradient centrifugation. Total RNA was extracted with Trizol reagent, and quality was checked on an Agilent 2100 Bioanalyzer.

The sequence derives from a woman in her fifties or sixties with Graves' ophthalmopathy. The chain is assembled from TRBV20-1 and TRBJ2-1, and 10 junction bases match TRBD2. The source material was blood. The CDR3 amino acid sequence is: CSARSLAGDHEQFF. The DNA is TGCAGTGCTAGGTCCCTAGCGGGAGATCATGAGCAGTTCTTC.